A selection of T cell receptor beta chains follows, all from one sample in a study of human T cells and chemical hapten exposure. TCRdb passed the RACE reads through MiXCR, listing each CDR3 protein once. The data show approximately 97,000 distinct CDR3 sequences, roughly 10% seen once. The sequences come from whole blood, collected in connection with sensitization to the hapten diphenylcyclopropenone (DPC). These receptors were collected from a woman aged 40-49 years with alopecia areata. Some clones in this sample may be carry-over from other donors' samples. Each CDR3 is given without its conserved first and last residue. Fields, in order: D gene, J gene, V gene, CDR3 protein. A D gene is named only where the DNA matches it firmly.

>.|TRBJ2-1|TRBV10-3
AIRGTELSYNEQF
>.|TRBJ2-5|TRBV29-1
SHLRDEPQETQY
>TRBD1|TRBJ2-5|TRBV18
ASSMTGQGPETQY
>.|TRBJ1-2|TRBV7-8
ASSRTLQGTGGYT
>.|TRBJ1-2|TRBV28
ASSLRQLGGYT
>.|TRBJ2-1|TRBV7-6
ASSLDVGGGGEQF
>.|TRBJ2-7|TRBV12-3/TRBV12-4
ASRPPLGEQYEQY
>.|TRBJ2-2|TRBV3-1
ASSQPRVNTGELF
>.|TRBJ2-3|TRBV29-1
SVVPVTDTQY
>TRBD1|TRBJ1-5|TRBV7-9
ASSLGRTGGDQPQH
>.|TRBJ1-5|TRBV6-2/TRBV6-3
ASSYRQVGNQPQH
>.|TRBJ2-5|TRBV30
AWSVLETQY
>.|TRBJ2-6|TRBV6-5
ASSYSVTGANVLT
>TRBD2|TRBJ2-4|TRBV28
ASSSNRGGKNIQY